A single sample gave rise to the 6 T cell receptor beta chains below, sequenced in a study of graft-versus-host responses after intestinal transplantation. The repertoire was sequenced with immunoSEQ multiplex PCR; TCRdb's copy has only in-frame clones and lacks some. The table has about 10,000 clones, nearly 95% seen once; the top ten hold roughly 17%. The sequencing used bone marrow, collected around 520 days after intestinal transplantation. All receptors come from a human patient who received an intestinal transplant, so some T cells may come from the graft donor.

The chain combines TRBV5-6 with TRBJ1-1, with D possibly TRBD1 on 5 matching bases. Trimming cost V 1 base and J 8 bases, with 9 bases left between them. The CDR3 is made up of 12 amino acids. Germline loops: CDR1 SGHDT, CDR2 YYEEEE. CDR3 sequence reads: CASSLRGVEAFF. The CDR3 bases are TGTGCCAGCAGCTTGCGGGGGGTCGAAGCTTTCTTT. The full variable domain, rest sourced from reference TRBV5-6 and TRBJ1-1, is DAGVTQSPTHLIKTRGQQVTLRCSPKSGHDTVSWYQQALGQGPQFIFQYYEEEERQRGNFPDRFSGHQFPNYSSELNVNALLLGDSALYLCASSLRGVEAFFGQGTRLTVV.

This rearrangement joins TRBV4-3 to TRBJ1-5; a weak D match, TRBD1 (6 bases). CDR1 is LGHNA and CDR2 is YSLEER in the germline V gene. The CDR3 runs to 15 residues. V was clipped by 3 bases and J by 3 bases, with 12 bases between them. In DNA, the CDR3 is TGCGCCAGCAGCCAGGCGACAGGACCCAATCAGCCCCAGCATTTT. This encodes CASSQATGPNQPQHF.

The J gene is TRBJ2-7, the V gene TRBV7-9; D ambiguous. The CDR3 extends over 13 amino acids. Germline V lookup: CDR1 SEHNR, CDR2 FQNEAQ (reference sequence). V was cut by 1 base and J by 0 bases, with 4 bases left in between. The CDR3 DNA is TGTGCCAGCAGCTTAGTCGCCTCCTACGAGCAGTACTTC. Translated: CASSLVASYEQYF.

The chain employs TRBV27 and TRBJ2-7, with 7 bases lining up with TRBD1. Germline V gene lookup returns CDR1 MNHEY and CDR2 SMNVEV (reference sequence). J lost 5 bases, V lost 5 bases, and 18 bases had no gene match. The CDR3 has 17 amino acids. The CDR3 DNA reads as TGTGCCAGCAGTCCCTTCGCCGGGACAGCTCATACCAACGAGCAGTACTTC. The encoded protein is CASSPFAGTAHTNEQYF.

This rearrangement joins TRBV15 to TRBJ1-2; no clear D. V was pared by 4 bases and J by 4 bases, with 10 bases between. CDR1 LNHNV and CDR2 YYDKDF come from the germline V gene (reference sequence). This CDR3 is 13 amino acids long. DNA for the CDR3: TGTGCCACCAGCAAGGGCTCACTCTATGGCTACACCTTC. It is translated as CATSKGSLYGYTF.

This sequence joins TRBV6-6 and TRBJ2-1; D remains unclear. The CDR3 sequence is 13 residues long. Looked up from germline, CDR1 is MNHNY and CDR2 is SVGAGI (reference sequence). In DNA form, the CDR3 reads TGTTCCGTGAGTTTTTCCTCCTACAATGAGCAGTTCTTC. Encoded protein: CSVSFSSYNEQFF.